A single sample gave rise to the 18 T cell receptor beta chains below, sequenced in a study of Ad26.COV2.S vaccination and SARS-CoV-2 variants. Treatment of the sample: over 15 received Ad26.COV2.S at low or high dose, single or two shots; 5 received placebo; per-sample allocation not given. Samples analyzed were those drawn on day 63 after the first vaccine or placebo injection. Sequenced by immunoSEQ multiplex PCR; TCRdb stores in-frame clones only, minus some. The table has hundreds of thousands of clones, 89% seen once. The source material was peripheral blood, sampled in a trial of Ad26.COV2.S vaccine versus placebo. All receptors come from a person between 18 and 65 years old who received the Ad26.COV2.S COVID-19 vaccine or a placebo.

V and J are TRBV7-9 and TRBJ1-1; 9 positions match TRBD1. V was pared by 5 bases and J by 4 bases, with 8 bases of the junction left unmatched. In germline, CDR1 is SEHNR, CDR2 FQNEAQ (reference sequence). The length of the CDR3 is 15 residues. CDR3 sequence (DNA): TGTGCCAGCAGCCGAACAGGGGGCTATGGCACTGAAGCTTTCTTT. Its translation is CASSRTGGYGTEAFF.

The chain recombines TRBV2 with TRBJ2-1; 9 bases fit TRBD2. From germline, CDR1 is SNHLY and CDR2 FYNNEI. The CDR3 length is 16 residues. The V gene end was trimmed by 1 base and the J gene end by 7 bases; junction bases not matched to a gene: 8. Here the CDR3 DNA reads TGTGCCAGCAGTGAAGGGGGGACTAGCCTATCAAATGAGCAGTTCTTC. It translates to CASSEGGTSLSNEQFF.

This chain joins TRBV4-3 and TRBJ1-4; D ambiguous. The ends were cut back, 0 bases at V and 3 bases at J, with 11 bases in the middle. Per the germline V gene, CDR1 is LGHNA and CDR2 is YSLEER. The CDR3 has 16 amino acids. The DNA of the CDR3 is TGCGCCAGCAGCCAAGATTACGGGTACCCTAATGAAAAACTGTTTTTT. This translates into CASSQDYGYPNEKLFF.

V and J are TRBV5-1 and TRBJ2-5, with D possibly being TRBD2 (5 bases). This CDR3 has 15 amino acids. Trimming pared 4 bases from V and 5 bases from J, leaving 18 bases between. Looked up from germline, CDR1 is SGHRS and CDR2 is YFSETQ. CDR3 coding DNA: TGCGCCAGCAGCCTTGGGAGTTTAGAAGTGGAGACCCAGTACTTC. This codes for CASSLGSLEVETQYF.

The chain couples TRBV6-5 to TRBJ2-1; tentatively, D is TRBD2 (6 bases). Per germline, CDR1 MNHEY and CDR2 SVGAGI. The CDR3 sequence is 14 residues long. V gave up 6 bases and J gave up 0 bases, with 9 bases separating them. CDR3 residues: CASRRDFSYNEQFF. In nucleotides, the CDR3 is TGTGCCAGCAGACGGGACTTCTCCTACAATGAGCAGTTCTTC.

The rearrangement joins TRBV4-2 to TRBJ1-4, with 10 bases lining up with TRBD1. CDR1 is LGHNA, CDR2 YNFKEQ, per germline. Germline trimming cut 1 base from V and 5 bases from J; bases unmatched to any gene: 1. This CDR3 has 15 amino acids. This chain's CDR3 is CASSQAGQGNEKLFF. CDR3 coding DNA: TGTGCCAGCAGCCAAGCGGGACAGGGGAATGAAAAACTGTTTTTT.

The genes are TRBV18 and TRBJ2-1; TRBD1 matches 10 bases. Germline CDR1 KGHSH, CDR2 LQKENI. CDR3 size: 15 residues. The ends lost 6 bases at V and 4 bases at J; junction bases unmatched: 6. CDR3 in DNA: TGTGCCAGCTCGGAAGGGACAGGGGTATACAATGAGCAGTTCTTC. This sequence encodes CASSEGTGVYNEQFF.

This rearrangement joins TRBV10-2 to TRBJ1-5; D may be TRBD1 (6 bases). V lost 3 bases and J 0 bases, leaving 9 bases between the germline ends. CDR1 is WSHSY and CDR2 is SAAADI in the germline V gene. This CDR3 comprises 15 residues. The CDR3 reads CASSDGQYSNQPQHF. DNA of the CDR3: TGCGCCAGCAGTGATGGACAGTATAGCAATCAGCCCCAGCATTTT.

On this clone itself: At one of its ends the junction is not consistent with the germline gene, which may arise from a read error. Other DNA variants within this sample encode the same CDR3. The rearrangement uses TRBV11-3 and TRBJ2-3; D gene unclear. Looked up from germline, CDR1 is SGHNT and CDR2 is YENEEA. The CDR3 is 14 amino acids. The CDR3, as DNA: TGTGCCAGCAGTTTAGGATTGGGCACAGATACGCAGTATTTT. Its protein product is CASSLGLGTDTQYF.

The rearrangement links TRBV5-4 to TRBJ2-5, with D possibly being TRBD2 (5 bases). The germline V and J ends were trimmed by 4 bases and 4 bases, with 14 bases remaining between them. The CDR3 loop spans 14 amino acids. Germline CDR1 and CDR2: SGHNT and YYREEE (reference sequence). The CDR3 region is CASSVDSRGETQYF. The CDR3 DNA reads TGTGCCAGCAGCGTGGACTCCCGGGGAGAGACCCAGTACTTC.

The J gene is TRBJ2-1, the V gene TRBV6-4, with 12 bases fitting TRBD1. Germline CDR1 and CDR2: MRHNA and SNTAGT. Trimming took 6 bases from V and 8 from J; bases not matched to a gene: 8. This CDR3 spans 15 amino acids. Here the CDR3 DNA reads TGTGCCAGCAGGTCCGGGACAGGGGGCTGGGATGAGCAGTTCTTC. Its protein is CASRSGTGGWDEQFF.

Note on this clone: Other DNA sequences of this sample code for an identical CDR3. The V call is TRBV27, the J call TRBJ2-3; perhaps TRBD2 as D (7 bases). The ends were cut back, 3 bases at V and 5 bases at J, with 9 bases in the middle. This CDR3 is built from 13 residues. Germline assignment: CDR1 MNHEY and CDR2 SMNVEV (reference sequence). CDR3 sequence reads: CASSLRGLDTQYF. The CDR3 nucleotides are TGTGCCAGCAGTTTGCGGGGGCTAGATACGCAGTATTTT.

V gene TRBV25-1 combines with J gene TRBJ2-1, with 14 bases aligning to TRBD2. The germline V gene encodes CDR1 MGHDK and CDR2 SYGVNS. The CDR3 is 14 amino acids. V lost 5 bases to trimming and J lost 9 bases; unmatched junction nucleotides: 3. CDR3 sequence reads: CASSTTSGRAEQFF. The CDR3 DNA is TGTGCCAGCAGTACGACTAGCGGGAGGGCTGAGCAGTTCTTC. The full variable domain, rest sourced from reference TRBV25-1 and TRBJ2-1, is EADIYQTPRYLVIGTGKKITLECSQTMGHDKMYWYQQDPGMELHLIHYSYGVNSTEKGDLSSESTVSRIRTEHFPLTLESARPSHTSQYLCASSTTSGRAEQFFGPGTRLTVL.

The V call is TRBV6-5, the J call TRBJ2-7, with 8 positions matching TRBD1. This CDR3 has 15 amino acids. V shed 6 bases and J 2 bases; nucleotides not matched to a gene: 9. CDR1 is MNHEY and CDR2 is SVGAGI in the germline V gene. As DNA, the CDR3 is TGTGCCAGCAGAACCGGGACAGGTCCCCCCTACGAGCAGTACTTC. Amino acid sequence: CASRTGTGPPYEQYF.

The V gene is TRBV18, the J gene TRBJ1-5; a possible D gene is TRBD1 (6 bases). This CDR3 is 15 amino acids long. Germline V gene lookup returns CDR1 KGHSH and CDR2 LQKENI. The V gene lost 2 bases and the J gene lost 7 bases, with 15 bases spanning the gap. This CDR3 is CASSPGGQGRQPQHF. CDR3 DNA sequence: TGTGCCAGCTCACCAGGGGGCCAGGGCCGACAGCCCCAGCATTTT. Using reference TRBV18 and TRBJ1-5 for the parts outside the CDR3, the full variable domain is NAGVMQNPRHLVRRRGQEARLRCSPMKGHSHVYWYRQLPEEGLKFMVYLQKENIIDESGMPKERFSAEFPKEGPSILRIQQVVRGDSAAYFCASSPGGQGRQPQHFGDGTRLSIL.

This chain links TRBV10-2 with TRBJ1-5; D might be TRBD1 (6 bases). This CDR3 spans 13 amino acids. V dropped 9 bases and J dropped 1 base, with 10 bases sitting between them. From germline, CDR1 is WSHSY and CDR2 SAAADI. CDR3 coding DNA: TGCGCCAGTACCAGGGGAAGCAATCAGCCCCAGCATTTT. Residues: CASTRGSNQPQHF.

The V and J genes are TRBV6-6 and TRBJ1-3; D gene ambiguous. The CDR3 has 15 residues. Germline CDR1 is MNHNY and CDR2 is SVGAGI (reference sequence). The germline V and J ends were trimmed by 2 bases and 0 bases, with 8 bases remaining between them. This CDR3 reads CASSYGPSSGNTIYF. The DNA of the CDR3 is TGTGCCAGCAGTTACGGTCCGAGCTCTGGAAACACCATATATTTT.

The V and J genes are TRBV5-6 and TRBJ2-1; 8 bases are shared with TRBD2. This CDR3 has 12 amino acids. V shed 3 bases, J shed 9 bases, and the junction held 2 bases outside the gene matches. Germline V gene lookup returns CDR1 SGHDT and CDR2 YYEEEE. CDR3 DNA sequence: TGTGCCAGCAGCTCGGGGGGGACTGAGCAGTTCTTC. Amino acids: CASSSGGTEQFF. The full variable domain, its missing parts supplied by reference TRBV5-6 and TRBJ2-1, is DAGVTQSPTHLIKTRGQQVTLRCSPKSGHDTVSWYQQALGQGPQFIFQYYEEEERQRGNFPDRFSGHQFPNYSSELNVNALLLGDSALYLCASSSGGTEQFFGPGTRLTVL.